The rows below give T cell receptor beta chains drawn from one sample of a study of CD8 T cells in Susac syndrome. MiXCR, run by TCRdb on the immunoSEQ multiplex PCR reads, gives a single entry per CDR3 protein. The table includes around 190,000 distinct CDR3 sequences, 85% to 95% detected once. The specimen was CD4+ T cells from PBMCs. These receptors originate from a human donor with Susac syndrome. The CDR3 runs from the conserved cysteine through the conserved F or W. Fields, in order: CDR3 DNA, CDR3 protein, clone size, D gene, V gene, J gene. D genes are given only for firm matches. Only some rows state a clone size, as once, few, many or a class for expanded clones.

cdr3_nt: TGTGCCAGCAGCCGTACAGGAACTGGAAACACCATATATTTT
cdr3_aa: CASSRTGTGNTIYF
clone_size: .
d_call: .
v_call: TRBV12-3/TRBV12-4
j_call: TRBJ1-3

cdr3_nt: TGTGCCAGCAGCTTGGAAGGGGCGAGTACCTACGAGCAGTACTTC
cdr3_aa: CASSLEGASTYEQYF
clone_size: .
d_call: .
v_call: TRBV5-4
j_call: TRBJ2-7

cdr3_nt: TGTGCCAGCAGTATCCGACAGGGGCGGAATTCACCCCTCCACTTT
cdr3_aa: CASSIRQGRNSPLHF
clone_size: .
d_call: TRBD1
v_call: TRBV27
j_call: TRBJ1-6

cdr3_nt: TGTGCCAGCAGCTTAGCAGGGGGTTGGACTGAAGCTTTCTTT
cdr3_aa: CASSLAGGWTEAFF
clone_size: .
d_call: .
v_call: TRBV7-2
j_call: TRBJ1-1

cdr3_nt: TGTGCCAGCTCACCAGGCCGTGGGGCAGGAGGCGAGCAGTACTTC
cdr3_aa: CASSPGRGAGGEQYF
clone_size: .
d_call: .
v_call: TRBV18
j_call: TRBJ2-7

cdr3_nt: TGTGCCTGGAGTCCCGCCGGTTTAAGTACGCAGTATTTT
cdr3_aa: CAWSPAGLSTQYF
clone_size: .
d_call: .
v_call: TRBV30
j_call: TRBJ2-3

cdr3_nt: TGTGCCAGTTCACAGGGGGGCTTCCAGTACTTC
cdr3_aa: CASSQGGFQYF
clone_size: .
d_call: TRBD1
v_call: TRBV12-3/TRBV12-4
j_call: TRBJ2-5

cdr3_nt: TGTGCCAGCAGTTCCCGGTGGGGCCTGGAGGGCGAGCAGTACTTC
cdr3_aa: CASSSRWGLEGEQYF
clone_size: .
d_call: .
v_call: TRBV7-2
j_call: TRBJ2-7

cdr3_nt: TGTGCCAGCAGCTTGGGGGGAAGAAACACCGGGGAGCTGTTTTTT
cdr3_aa: CASSLGGRNTGELFF
clone_size: .
d_call: .
v_call: TRBV5-4
j_call: TRBJ2-2

cdr3_nt: TGTGCCAGCAGCCCCGGCAGGGACTATGGCTACACCTTC
cdr3_aa: CASSPGRDYGYTF
clone_size: .
d_call: .
v_call: TRBV12-3/TRBV12-4
j_call: TRBJ1-2

cdr3_nt: TGTGCCAGCAGCGCTCGGGACAACTATGGCTACACCTTC
cdr3_aa: CASSARDNYGYTF
clone_size: .
d_call: .
v_call: TRBV9
j_call: TRBJ1-2

cdr3_nt: TGCGCCAGCAGCTTGGAGGTAGATACAGATACGCAGTATTTT
cdr3_aa: CASSLEVDTDTQYF
clone_size: few
d_call: .
v_call: TRBV5-1
j_call: TRBJ2-3

cdr3_nt: TGTGCCTGGAGTCTCTCAATGGTAACTGAAGCTTTCTTT
cdr3_aa: CAWSLSMVTEAFF
clone_size: .
d_call: .
v_call: TRBV30
j_call: TRBJ1-1

cdr3_nt: TGTGCCAGCAGCCAAGATCTCCCAGCGACGGGTTGGGATACGCAGTATTTT
cdr3_aa: CASSQDLPATGWDTQYF
clone_size: .
d_call: .
v_call: TRBV14
j_call: TRBJ2-3

cdr3_nt: TGTGCCAGCTCAGCCACATTAGACTCGGACTATGGCTACACCTTC
cdr3_aa: CASSATLDSDYGYTF
clone_size: .
d_call: .
v_call: TRBV18
j_call: TRBJ1-2

cdr3_nt: TGTGCCAGCAGCACCCGAGGAGACTACGAGCAGTACTTC
cdr3_aa: CASSTRGDYEQYF
clone_size: once
d_call: .
v_call: TRBV7-2
j_call: TRBJ2-7

cdr3_nt: TGTGCCAGCAGTTTGCGGAGCGGGGGGTACACCGGGGAGCTGTTTTTT
cdr3_aa: CASSLRSGGYTGELFF
clone_size: .
d_call: TRBD2
v_call: TRBV12-3/TRBV12-4
j_call: TRBJ2-2

cdr3_nt: TGTGCCAGCAGCTTGGGGGACAGGAGCTCCTATGGCTACACCTTC
cdr3_aa: CASSLGDRSSYGYTF
clone_size: few
d_call: TRBD1
v_call: TRBV5-6
j_call: TRBJ1-2